One T cell receptor (beta chain) is described in this entry. Its specificity is unknown. CDR3 length: 18 amino acids. Germline assignment: CDR1 SGHTS and CDR2 YDEGEE. The V gene lost 4 bases and the J gene lost 2 bases, with 23 bases spanning the gap. Among the 110 or so subjects of the validation cohort, separate from the approximately 700-subject first cohort, were the donors. This record belongs to a study of cytomegalovirus exposure and HLA in healthy donors. Across the study: The same platform used for the roughly 600 first-cohort repertoires was also used for the 120 or so validation repertoires, as a later analysis reported.

TCRdb's table, derived via immunoSEQ multiplex PCR, lists solely in-frame clones and lacks some. Found here are about 130,000 clones, 85% to 90% of them singletons; the top ten hold roughly 9.3%. The study, taken as a whole, reports: Across donors, most TCRs were seen rarely, yet some public ones were widespread. Subsequent analysis found a tendency for first-cohort TCR clusters to co-occur within the 120 or so validation repertoires.

Sequencing was carried out using PBMCs. This rearrangement joins TRBV5-8 to TRBJ2-3; maybe TRBD2 (6 bases). This receptor was identified in a woman aged 18-30 years in good health and CMV-seropositive. CDR3 amino acids: CASSGGTQPFYLTDTQYF. The DNA for the CDR3 is TGTGCCAGCAGCGGGGGGACCCAACCATTTTACCTCACAGATACGCAGTATTTT.